This passage covers 27 T cell receptor beta chains from one sample sequenced in a study of blood T cell repertoires in COVID-19. Assay used: immunoSEQ multiplex PCR; TCRdb lists only in-frame clones, some missing. The top ten clones hold 5% to 6.5% of a sample with approximately 280,000 clones, almost 85% of them seen once. The source material was peripheral blood. These receptors were taken from a man aged 45-60 years with active or convalescent COVID-19.

J is TRBJ2-7 and V is TRBV11-2; D might be TRBD2 (5 bases). There are 16 residues in the CDR3. Germline CDR1 and CDR2: SGHAT and FQNNGV. The V end was cut by 3 bases, the J end by 4 bases, with 19 bases between. The CDR3 nucleotides read TGTGCCAGCAGCTTGCCCAGCGGAGCTAACTTTTACGAGCAGTACTTC. Translated, it gives CASSLPSGANFYEQYF. Supplemented by reference TRBV11-2 and TRBJ2-7, the full variable domain reads EAGVAQSPRYKIIEKRQSVAFWCNPISGHATLYWYQQILGQGPKLLIQFQNNGVVDDSQLPKDRFSAERLKGVDSTLKIQPAKLEDSAVYLCASSLPSGANFYEQYFGPGTRLTVT.

This clone was seen only a few times. This chain uses TRBV4-1 with TRBJ1-1, with a weak D call TRBD1 (6 bases). Germline loops: CDR1 MGHRA, CDR2 YSYEKL. V lost 0 bases, J lost 4 bases, and 15 bases lay in between. The CDR3 runs 16 residues. CDR3 bases: TGCGCCAGCAGCCAAGAAGTCACAGGGTCGGGCACTGAAGCTTTCTTT. This gives the protein CASSQEVTGSGTEAFF.

CDR3 sequence reads: CASSDTGGVDYGYTF. The CDR3 DNA follows: TGTGCCAGCAGCGATACAGGGGGCGTGGACTATGGCTACACCTTC. The genes are TRBV9 and TRBJ1-2; 9 bases map to TRBD1. Trimming took 3 bases from V and 3 from J; bases not matched to a gene: 6. The germline gives CDR1 SGDLS, CDR2 YYNGEE. The CDR3 spans 15 residues.

The gene calls are TRBV20-1 and TRBJ2-6; TRBD2 aligns across 8 bases. This CDR3 has 17 residues. CDR1 DFQATT and CDR2 SNEGSKA come from the germline V gene (reference sequence). The trim removed 3 bases at V and 1 base at J, leaving 8 bases unmatched. The CDR3 sequence is CSASPSGLKSGANVLTF. CDR3 DNA sequence: TGCAGTGCTAGTCCTAGCGGGTTAAAGTCTGGGGCCAACGTCCTGACTTTC.

In its sample, this clone was seen a few times. The gene calls are TRBV27 and TRBJ1-4; 7 bases are a match to TRBD1. The CDR3 is 15 amino acids. V lost 3 bases and J lost 4; bases outside the gene matches: 5. CDR1 MNHEY and CDR2 SMNVEV come from the germline V gene (reference sequence). CDR3 in amino acids: CASSFRGQLNEKLFF. The DNA of the CDR3 is TGTGCCAGCAGTTTCAGGGGACAGCTTAATGAAAAACTGTTTTTT.

The V gene is TRBV12-3 or TRBV12-4, the J gene TRBJ2-1; TRBD2 aligns across 8 bases. CDR3 length: 13 residues. Trimming at V came to 3 bases and at J to 14 bases, leaving 9 bases not matched to a gene. CDR3 loop: CASSLVIGRAEFF. CDR3 DNA: TGTGCCAGCAGTTTGGTTATCGGGAGGGCGGAGTTCTTC.

This clone was picked up one time. The chain has TRBV10-3 and TRBJ1-1; TRBD1 matches 8 bases. Germline CDR1 reads ENHRY; CDR2 reads SYGVKD. V was pared by 6 bases and J by 11 bases, with 5 bases of the junction left unmatched. CDR3 length equals 11 residues. The CDR3 DNA follows: TGTGCCATCAGACAGACAGGGGCCGCTTTCTTT. This translates into CAIRQTGAAFF.

V and J are TRBV20-1 and TRBJ2-7, with D tentatively TRBD1 (6 bases). This CDR3 contains 11 residues. CDR1 and CDR2 from the germline V gene are DFQATT and SNEGSKA (reference sequence). Trimming removed 6 bases from V and 6 bases from J, with 12 bases in between. CDR3 sequence (DNA): TGCAGTGCGACAGGCGCGGGCGAGCAGTACTTC. It specifies CSATGAGEQYF.

Only one count was recorded for this clone. V and J are TRBV4-3 and TRBJ2-5, with D possibly matching TRBD2 (7 bases). CDR3 length: 18 residues. With 0 bases removed from V and 5 bases from J, the gap between germline ends came to 22 bases. Looked up from germline, CDR1 is LGHNA and CDR2 is YSLEER. CDR3 sequence reads: CASSQEFPLRGRGETQYF. DNA for the CDR3: TGCGCCAGCAGCCAAGAGTTCCCCTTGCGGGGGCGGGGGGAGACCCAGTACTTC.

The chain has TRBV19 and TRBJ2-3; 10 bases fit TRBD1. The CDR3 consists of 14 residues. Germline trimming cut 4 bases from V and 5 bases from J; bases unmatched to any gene: 3. The germline CDR1 and CDR2 sequences are LNHDA and SQIVND (reference sequence). The CDR3 nucleotides read TGTGCCAGTAGTACCGGGACAGGGGTAGATACGCAGTATTTT. Its protein is CASSTGTGVDTQYF.

Concerning this clone itself: Distinct nucleotide sequences in the sample also encode this CDR3. The CDR3 loop reads CASSLGRGAKNIQYF. In nucleotides, the CDR3 is TGCGCCAGCAGCTTGGGGCGCGGCGCCAAAAACATTCAGTACTTC. The rearrangement joins TRBV5-1 to TRBJ2-4, with D hard to call. Germline V gene data show CDR1 as SGHRS and CDR2 as YFSETQ. There are 15 residues in the CDR3. With 0 bases removed from V and 1 base from J, the gap between germline ends came to 8 bases.

The chain joins TRBV7-9 to TRBJ2-1; D is uncertain. The length of the CDR3 is 15 residues. Germline V lookup: CDR1 SEHNR, CDR2 FQNEAQ (reference sequence). V was clipped by 4 bases and J by 5 bases, with 15 bases between them. CDR3 DNA sequence: TGTGCCAGCAGCTCCCCAAAAACTCTGCACAATGAGCAGTTCTTC. The encoded protein is CASSSPKTLHNEQFF.

V gene TRBV4-1 combines with J gene TRBJ2-1; D gene ambiguous. The CDR3 is 12 amino acids. Trimming took off 1 base at V and 9 bases at J, with 7 bases between the two ends. The germline CDR1 and CDR2 sequences are MGHRA and YSYEKL. The CDR3 here is CASSQAVGEQFF. As DNA, the CDR3 is TGCGCCAGCAGCCAAGCGGTCGGTGAGCAGTTCTTC.

This clone has a single count. The V call is TRBV6-6, the J call TRBJ2-1; TRBD2 matches at 8 bases. This CDR3 comprises 16 residues. With V trimmed by 5 bases and J by 4 bases, 10 bases remained unmatched. Germline values: CDR1 MNHNY, CDR2 SVGAGI (reference sequence). The CDR3 region is CASSHTGTSDYNEQFF. The CDR3 region has the DNA TGTGCCAGCAGTCATACCGGGACTAGTGATTACAATGAGCAGTTCTTC.

This rearrangement joins TRBV4-3 to TRBJ1-1, with D possibly being TRBD1 (5 bases). Germline V gene data show CDR1 as LGHNA and CDR2 as YSLEER. V lost 4 bases and J lost 6, with 21 bases in between. The CDR3 runs to 16 residues. CDR3 protein: CASSRAGWGSVSEAFF. CDR3 coding DNA: TGCGCCAGCAGCCGGGCAGGGTGGGGATCAGTATCTGAAGCTTTCTTT.

V usage is TRBV18 and J usage is TRBJ1-4; TRBD1 might be the D (6 bases). Trimming pared 2 bases from V and 8 bases from J, leaving 12 bases between. Germline V gene data show CDR1 as KGHSH and CDR2 as LQKENI. CDR3 size: 14 residues. CDR3 sequence: CASSPKSGEEKLFF. The CDR3 nucleotides are TGTGCCAGCTCACCAAAGTCAGGGGAGGAAAAACTGTTTTTT.

J is TRBJ2-7 and V is TRBV18; 7 bases are shared with TRBD2. Per germline, CDR1 KGHSH and CDR2 LQKENI. The V and J ends lost 3 bases and 1 base, in that order; junction bases with no gene match: 6. This CDR3 has 15 residues. The CDR3 coding sequence is TGTGCCAGCTCACCCGGGCAGGGAGGGTCCTACGAGCAGTACTTC. It is translated as CASSPGQGGSYEQYF.

The chain employs TRBV14 and TRBJ1-2; 8 bases match TRBD1. V lost 1 base to trimming and J lost 1 base; unmatched junction nucleotides: 2. The CDR3 sequence is 15 residues long. The germline gives CDR1 SGHDN, CDR2 FVKESK. CDR3 amino acids: CASSQAGQDNYGYTF. The CDR3 DNA reads TGTGCCAGCAGCCAAGCGGGACAGGATAACTATGGCTACACCTTC. The variable domain in full, completed from reference TRBV14 and TRBJ1-2, reads EAGVTQFPSHSVIEKGQTVTLRCDPISGHDNLYWYRRVMGKEIKFLLHFVKESKQDESGMPNNRFLAERTGGTYSTLKVQPAELEDSGVYFCASSQAGQDNYGYTFGSGTRLTVV.

This chain connects TRBV6-5 to TRBJ1-3; TRBD1 is a possible D gene (6 bases). The CDR3 is 13 amino acids. The germline V gene has CDR1 MNHEY and CDR2 SVGAGI. V shed 6 bases and J shed 3 bases, with 9 bases lying between them. The CDR3 reads CASSRTVGNTIYF. The CDR3 DNA follows: TGTGCCAGCAGCCGGACAGTTGGAAACACCATATATTTT.

The chain is built from TRBV2 and TRBJ1-1; D remains ambiguous. Trimming took 2 bases from V and 4 from J, leaving 14 bases between them. CDR1 and CDR2 from the germline V gene are SNHLY and FYNNEI. The CDR3 extends over 15 amino acids. The CDR3 nucleotides read TGTGCCAGCAGTGAACAGCGGCAGCCGGGCACTGAAGCTTTCTTT. Its protein product is CASSEQRQPGTEAFF.

The J gene is TRBJ1-5, the V gene TRBV9; D is undetermined. From germline, CDR1 is SGDLS and CDR2 YYNGEE. CDR3 length: 13 residues. V lost 0 bases and J 7 bases, leaving 8 bases between the germline ends. The CDR3 nucleotides are TGTGCCAGCAGCGTAGATCACAACCAGCCCCAGCATTTT. It codes for CASSVDHNQPQHF.

The V call is TRBV6-2 or TRBV6-3, the J call TRBJ1-5; D gene ambiguous. This CDR3 is built from 16 residues. Germline CDR1 and CDR2: MNHEY and SVGEGT. The V and J ends lost 3 bases and 0 bases respectively, with 12 bases between them. DNA for the CDR3: TGTGCCAGCAGTTATCGTGGGCCCTATAGCAATCAGCCCCAGCATTTT. Amino acids: CASSYRGPYSNQPQHF.

The chain is built from TRBV13 and TRBJ2-7; 10 positions match TRBD1. CDR3 size: 15 residues. The germline V gene encodes CDR1 PRHDT and CDR2 FYEKMQ (reference sequence). V trimming: 4 bases; J trimming: 4 bases; junction bases outside the gene matches: 7. CDR3 bases: TGTGCCAGCAGCTACCGGACAGGGGGAGGTTACGAGCAGTACTTC. This gives the protein CASSYRTGGGYEQYF.

The J gene is TRBJ1-1, the V gene TRBV10-3; D unclear. Trimming removed 6 bases at V and 3 bases at J, with 5 bases between. The length of the CDR3 is 11 residues. In germline, CDR1 is ENHRY, CDR2 SYGVKD. The CDR3 spells CAISQDTEAFF. CDR3 nucleotide sequence: TGTGCCATCAGCCAGGACACTGAAGCTTTCTTT.

The gene calls are TRBV28 and TRBJ1-4, with D uncertain. Trimming removed 9 bases from V and 5 bases from J, with 7 bases in between. Germline V gives CDR1 MDHEN, CDR2 SYDVKM. The CDR3 is made up of 11 amino acids. The CDR3 bases are TGTGCCAGTCAGGCGAATGAAAAACTGTTTTTT. Translating gives CASQANEKLFF.

The chain employs TRBV19 and TRBJ1-5; D gene uncertain. V lost 5 bases and J 3 bases, leaving 5 bases between the germline ends. CDR3 length: 12 amino acids. The germline V gene encodes CDR1 LNHDA and CDR2 SQIVND (reference sequence). This CDR3 reads CASSRVNQPQHF. The DNA for the CDR3 is TGTGCCAGTAGTCGGGTCAATCAGCCCCAGCATTTT. Full variable domain (remainder filled in from reference TRBV19 and TRBJ1-5): DGGITQSPKYLFRKEGQNVTLSCEQNLNHDAMYWYRQDPGQGLRLIYYSQIVNDFQKGDIAEGYSVSREKKESFPLTVTSAQKNPTAFYLCASSRVNQPQHFGDGTRLSIL.

The chain has TRBV5-1 and TRBJ1-1, with a possible D match to TRBD1 (6 bases). The V gene's germline CDR1 is SGHRS and CDR2 YFSETQ. V shed 7 bases and J shed 5 bases, with 21 bases lying between them. CDR3 size: 15 residues. This CDR3 is CASHGGGGEETEAFF. CDR3 nucleotide sequence: TGCGCCAGCCACGGCGGCGGGGGCGAGGAAACTGAAGCTTTCTTT.